This T cell receptor beta chain was retrieved from a study of post-analysis software for immune sequencing data. Study-level results: Compared with controls, patients had more of about 5 TRBV segments, including TRBV5-6, TRBV5-1 and TRBV20-1.

Comments on this clonotype: Its matching antigen is unknown.

Unique molecular identifiers had been added to the TCR beta cDNA libraries. Around 500,000 cDNA molecules were recovered from an input of about 0.95 to 11 million T cells. From the PCR reads, TCRdb called clonotypes with MiXCR, one entry per CDR3 protein. The data show some 690,000 distinct CDR3 sequences, roughly 27% seen once. This CDR3 region has 17 residues. Deletions cut 11 bases from V and 0 bases from J, with 25 bases between. Germline lookup yields CDR1 MNHNS and CDR2 SASEGT. The sequence derives from a girl aged 5-17 years with multiple sclerosis. Sample: blood. The V call is TRBV6-1, the J call TRBJ2-5, with D possibly matching TRBD2 (5 bases). CDR3 loop: CAGHSLRTPQNQETQYF. The DNA for the CDR3 is TGTGCCGGCCACTCCCTGAGGACTCCCCAGAACCAAGAGACCCAGTACTTC.